These 9 T cell receptor beta chains share one sample of origin, sequenced in a study of blood T cell repertoires in COVID-19 (dated by TCRdb to between 2020 and 2021). Library preparation employed the immunoSEQ multiplex PCR assay. TCRdb mirrors the immuneACCESS table, restricted to in-frame sequences. Some clones are absent from its copies; in checked studies, under half trace to an unresolved V gene, and the reason for the others is unknown. The sample has about 230,000 clones on record, roughly 90% of them singletons. Of the sample, around 3.7% is held by the ten largest clones. Sequencing was done on a sample of PBMCs or T cells enriched from blood (not recorded which). The receptors stem from a woman in her thirties with acute COVID-19.

This sequence joins TRBV4-3 and TRBJ2-1, with 10 bases aligning to TRBD1. The CDR3 is 17 amino acids. The germline V gene encodes CDR1 LGHNA and CDR2 YSLEER. The junction had 11 bases not matched to a gene; V was cut back by 2 bases and J by 7 bases. The CDR3 region is CASSQLRQGAGGNEQFF. DNA for the CDR3: TGCGCCAGCAGCCAACTCCGACAGGGGGCAGGTGGGAATGAGCAGTTCTTC.

The chain combines TRBV2 with TRBJ2-1, with TRBD2 matching 10 bases. Trimming cost V 5 bases and J 7 bases; bases outside gene matches: 8. The CDR3 length is 15 residues. CDR1 and CDR2 (germline): SNHLY, FYNNEI. CDR3 sequence: CASSSSGGAGNEQFF. The DNA of the CDR3 is TGTGCCAGCAGTAGCAGCGGGGGGGCCGGGAATGAGCAGTTCTTC.

The chain couples TRBV25-1 to TRBJ1-4; 7 bases match TRBD1. Germline V gene sequence: CDR1 MGHDK, CDR2 SYGVNS. V shed 5 bases and J 2 bases; nucleotides not matched to a gene: 2. The CDR3 totals 14 residues. CDR3 sequence reads: CASSSQGTNEKLFF. Written as DNA, the CDR3 is TGTGCCAGCAGTTCACAGGGGACTAATGAAAAACTGTTTTTT.

The chain has TRBV28 and TRBJ1-4, with TRBD1 matching over 7 bases. V lost 9 bases and J lost 8; bases outside the gene matches: 6. CDR3 length: 12 residues. Germline V gene sequence: CDR1 MDHEN, CDR2 SYDVKM. CDR3 loop: CASRDSREKLFF. The CDR3 DNA reads as TGTGCCAGTCGGGACAGTCGGGAAAAACTGTTTTTT. The whole variable domain, filled in from reference TRBV28 and TRBJ1-4, reads DVKVTQSSRYLVKRTGEKVFLECVQDMDHENMFWYRQDPGLGLRLIYFSYDVKMKEKGDIPEGYSVSREKKERFSLILESASTNQTSMYLCASRDSREKLFFGSGTQLSVL.

The chain recombines TRBV2 with TRBJ1-2; TRBD1 matches 7 bases. Germline values: CDR1 SNHLY, CDR2 FYNNEI. The V and J ends lost 7 bases and 1 base, in that order; junction bases with no gene match: 6. The CDR3 has 14 residues. DNA for the CDR3: TGTGCCAGCAAGGCGAACAGGGGTAACTATGGCTACACCTTC. Its protein product is CASKANRGNYGYTF.

V is TRBV7-2 and J is TRBJ2-7; TRBD1 agrees at 8 bases. Germline CDR1 SGHTA, CDR2 FQGNSA. The CDR3 has 15 amino acids. The V gene end was trimmed by 2 bases and the J gene end by 4 bases; junction bases not matched to a gene: 7. CDR3 nucleotide sequence: TGTGCCAGCAGCTTACAGGCAGGGGGCGCGTACGAGCAGTACTTC. Translated, it gives CASSLQAGGAYEQYF.

V is TRBV12-5 and J is TRBJ1-1; no definite D call. The V gene lost 5 bases and the J gene lost 2 bases, with 15 bases spanning the gap. Germline V lookup: CDR1 LGHNT, CDR2 FRNRAP. This CDR3 is 15 amino acids long. The CDR3 loop is CASGGGSWRNTEAFF. CDR3 bases: TGTGCTAGTGGTGGCGGAAGCTGGCGAAACACTGAAGCTTTCTTT. Full variable domain (remainder filled in from reference TRBV12-5 and TRBJ1-1): DARVTQTPRHKVTEMGQEVTMRCQPILGHNTVFWYRQTMMQGLELLAYFRNRAPLDDSGMPKDRFSAEMPDATLATLKIQPSEPRDSAVYFCASGGGSWRNTEAFFGQGTRLTVV.

A note on this clone: It may be a read error: a sequence one base away is much more abundant. V usage is TRBV9 and J usage is TRBJ2-1; 8 nucleotides line up with TRBD2. V shed 10 bases, J shed 7 bases, and the junction held 13 bases outside the gene matches. Germline V gene sequence: CDR1 SGDLS, CDR2 YYNGEE. This CDR3 spans 14 amino acids. This CDR3 reads CARGGSGGINEQFF. The CDR3 DNA reads TGTGCCCGCGGGGGGAGCGGGGGCATAAATGAGCAGTTCTTC.

The CDR3 nucleotides read TGTGCCAGCAGCCCCCTTATGGGGGCGGGTGGAAACACCATATATTTT. It encodes CASSPLMGAGGNTIYF. V and J are TRBV28 and TRBJ1-3; tentative D call: TRBD1 (6 bases). V lost 6 bases and J 3 bases, leaving 18 bases between the germline ends. There are 16 residues in the CDR3. Germline V CDR1 and CDR2: MDHEN, SYDVKM.